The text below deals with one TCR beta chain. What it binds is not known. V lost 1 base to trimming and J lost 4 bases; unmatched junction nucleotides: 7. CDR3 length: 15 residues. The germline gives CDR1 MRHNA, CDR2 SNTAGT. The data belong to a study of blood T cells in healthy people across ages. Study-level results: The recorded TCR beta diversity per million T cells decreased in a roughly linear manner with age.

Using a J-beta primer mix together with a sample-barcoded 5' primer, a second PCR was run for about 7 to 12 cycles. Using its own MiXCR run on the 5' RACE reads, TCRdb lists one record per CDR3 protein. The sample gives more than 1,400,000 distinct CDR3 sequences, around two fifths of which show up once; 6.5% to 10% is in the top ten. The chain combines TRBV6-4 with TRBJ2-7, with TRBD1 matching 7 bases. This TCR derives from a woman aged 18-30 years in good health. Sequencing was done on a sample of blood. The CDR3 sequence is CASSDFDRVGYEQYF. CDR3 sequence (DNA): TGTGCCAGCAGTGACTTCGACAGGGTAGGGTACGAGCAGTACTTC.